This record concerns one T cell receptor (beta chain) sequence. There is no known antigen for this receptor. No base quality information exists; no much larger clone differs at one position. The data stem from a study of control samples from healthy donors and cancer patients (dated by TCRdb to 2020 to 2022). The CDR3 runs 12 amino acids, cysteine and phenylalanine included. Only the CDR3 DNA stays, 36 bases, in frame from base 1. The junction shows trimming of 8 bases on V and 10 bases on J, plus 12 bases between the germline ends. From the germline V gene, CDR1 is MDHEN and CDR2 is SYDVKM. Receptor amplification or capture employed the immunoSEQ multiplex PCR assay. The table was pulled from immuneACCESS by TCRdb, which kept in-frame rearrangements only. Such tables lose some clones; where checked, under half of the loss comes from unresolved V genes, and the rest has no known cause. The sample yields about 95,000 clones; 70% to 90% were counted once. The ten largest make up approximately 20% of the sample.

Sequences were obtained from blood. The TCR sequence derives from a man aged 25 to 40 in good health. The chain couples TRBV28 to TRBJ1-6; a tentative D call is TRBD1 (5 bases match). The DNA sequence is given as TGTGCCAGCTCCCCTGGGGGGTCACCCCTCCACTTT. Its translation reads: CASSPGGSPLHF.